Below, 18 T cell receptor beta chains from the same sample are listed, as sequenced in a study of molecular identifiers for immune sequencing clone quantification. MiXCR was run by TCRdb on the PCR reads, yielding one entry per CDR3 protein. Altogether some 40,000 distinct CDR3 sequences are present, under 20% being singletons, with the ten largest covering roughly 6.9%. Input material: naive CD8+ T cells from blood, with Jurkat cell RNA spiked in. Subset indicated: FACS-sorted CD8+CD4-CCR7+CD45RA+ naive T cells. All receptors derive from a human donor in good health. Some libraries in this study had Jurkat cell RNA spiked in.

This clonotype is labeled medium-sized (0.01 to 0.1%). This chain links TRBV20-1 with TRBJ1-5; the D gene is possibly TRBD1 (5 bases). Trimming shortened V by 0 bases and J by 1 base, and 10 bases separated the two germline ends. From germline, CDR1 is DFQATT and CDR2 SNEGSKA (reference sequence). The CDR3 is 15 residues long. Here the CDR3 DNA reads TGCAGTGCTAGAGATCTCGGGGACAGCAATCAGCCCCAGCATTTT. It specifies CSARDLGDSNQPQHF.

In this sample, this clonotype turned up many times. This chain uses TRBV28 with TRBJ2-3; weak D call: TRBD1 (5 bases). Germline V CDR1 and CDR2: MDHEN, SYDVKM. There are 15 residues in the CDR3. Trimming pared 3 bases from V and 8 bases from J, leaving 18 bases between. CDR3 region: CASSFYFVSQGTQYF. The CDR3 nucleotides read TGTGCCAGCAGTTTTTATTTTGTCAGCCAGGGTACGCAGTATTTT.

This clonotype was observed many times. The CDR3 reads CASSWPEYTQYF. The CDR3 DNA follows: TGTGCCAGCAGTTGGCCGGAGTATACGCAGTATTTT. This chain joins TRBV28 and TRBJ2-3; D gene ambiguous. Trimming left V 4 bases short and J 7 bases short, with 9 bases between. This CDR3 region has 12 residues. Germline values: CDR1 MDHEN, CDR2 SYDVKM.

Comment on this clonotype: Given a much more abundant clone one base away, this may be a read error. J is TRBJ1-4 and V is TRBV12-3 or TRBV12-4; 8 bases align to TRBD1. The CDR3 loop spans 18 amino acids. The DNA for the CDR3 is TGTGCCGGCAGTTTATCACCCGATGGACAGGGCAATAATGAAAAACTGTTTTTT. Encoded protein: CAGSLSPDGQGNNEKLFF.

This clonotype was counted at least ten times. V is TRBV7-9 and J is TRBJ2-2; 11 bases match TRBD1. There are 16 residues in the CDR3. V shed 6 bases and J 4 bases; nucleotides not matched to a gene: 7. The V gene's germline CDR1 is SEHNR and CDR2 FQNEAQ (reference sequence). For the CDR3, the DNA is TGTGCCAGCAGGAACCCGGGACAGGGGGGCACCGGGGAGCTGTTTTTT. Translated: CASRNPGQGGTGELFF.

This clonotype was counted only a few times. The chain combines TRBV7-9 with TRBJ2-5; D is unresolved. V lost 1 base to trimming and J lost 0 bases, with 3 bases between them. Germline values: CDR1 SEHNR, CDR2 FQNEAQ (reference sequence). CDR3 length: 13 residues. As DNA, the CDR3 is TGTGCCAGCAGCTTAGAATACCAAGAGACCCAGTACTTC. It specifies CASSLEYQETQYF.

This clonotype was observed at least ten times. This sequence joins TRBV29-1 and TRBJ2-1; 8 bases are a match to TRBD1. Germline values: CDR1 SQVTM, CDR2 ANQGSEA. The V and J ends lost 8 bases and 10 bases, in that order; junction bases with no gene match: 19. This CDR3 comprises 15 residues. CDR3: CSYAGQRQGLGEQFF. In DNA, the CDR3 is TGCAGCTACGCAGGACAGAGACAGGGGCTCGGGGAGCAGTTCTTC.

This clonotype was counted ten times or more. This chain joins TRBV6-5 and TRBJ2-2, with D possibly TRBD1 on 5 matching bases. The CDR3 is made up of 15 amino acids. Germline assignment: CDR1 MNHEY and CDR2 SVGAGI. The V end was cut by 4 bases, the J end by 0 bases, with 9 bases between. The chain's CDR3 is CASSFDSPNTGELFF. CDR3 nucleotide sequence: TGTGCCAGCAGTTTTGACAGCCCGAACACCGGGGAGCTGTTTTTT.

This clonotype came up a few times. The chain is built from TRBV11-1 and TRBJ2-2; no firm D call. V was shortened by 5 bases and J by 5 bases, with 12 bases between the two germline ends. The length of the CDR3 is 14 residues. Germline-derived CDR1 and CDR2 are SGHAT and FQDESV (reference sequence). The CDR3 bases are TGTGCCAGCAGCCCGGACGTGAAGACCGGGGAGCTGTTTTTT. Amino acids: CASSPDVKTGELFF. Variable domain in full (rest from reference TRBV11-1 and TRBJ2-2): EAEVAQSPRYKITEKSQAVAFWCDPISGHATLYWYRQILGQGPELLVQFQDESVVDDSQLPKDRFSAERLKGVDSTLKIQPAELGDSAMYLCASSPDVKTGELFFGEGSRLTVL.

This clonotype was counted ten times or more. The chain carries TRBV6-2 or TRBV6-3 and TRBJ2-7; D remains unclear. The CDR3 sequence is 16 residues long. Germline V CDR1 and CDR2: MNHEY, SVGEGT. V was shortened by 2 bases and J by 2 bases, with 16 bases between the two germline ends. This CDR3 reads CASSYGGRPDPYEQYF. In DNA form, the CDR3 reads TGTGCCAGCAGTTACGGTGGGCGGCCGGACCCCTACGAGCAGTACTTC.

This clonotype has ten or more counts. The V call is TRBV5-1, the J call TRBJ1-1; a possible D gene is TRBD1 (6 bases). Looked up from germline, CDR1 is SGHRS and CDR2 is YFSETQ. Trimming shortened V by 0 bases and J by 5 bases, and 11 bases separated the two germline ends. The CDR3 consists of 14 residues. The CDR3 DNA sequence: TGCGCCAGCAGCTTGGGGCAGGGGAGAACTGAAGCTTTCTTT. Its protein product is CASSLGQGRTEAFF.

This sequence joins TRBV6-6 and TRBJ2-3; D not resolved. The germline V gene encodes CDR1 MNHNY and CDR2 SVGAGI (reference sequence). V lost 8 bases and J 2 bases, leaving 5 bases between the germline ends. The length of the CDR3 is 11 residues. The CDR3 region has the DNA TGTGCCAGCGGTCTCACAGATACGCAGTATTTT. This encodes CASGLTDTQYF.

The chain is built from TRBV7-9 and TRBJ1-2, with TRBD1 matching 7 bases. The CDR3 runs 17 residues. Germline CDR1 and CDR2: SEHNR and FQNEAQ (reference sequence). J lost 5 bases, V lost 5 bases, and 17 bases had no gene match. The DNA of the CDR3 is TGTGCCAGCAGCCTGGCGAAGGGGGCGGCGTTTGGTTATGGCTACACCTTC. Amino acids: CASSLAKGAAFGYGYTF.

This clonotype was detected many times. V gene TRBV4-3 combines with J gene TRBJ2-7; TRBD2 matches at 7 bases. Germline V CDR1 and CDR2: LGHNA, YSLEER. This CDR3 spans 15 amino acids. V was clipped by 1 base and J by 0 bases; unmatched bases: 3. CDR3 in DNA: TGCGCCAGCAGCCAAGTCCCTAGCGGCTCCTACGAGCAGTACTTC. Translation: CASSQVPSGSYEQYF.

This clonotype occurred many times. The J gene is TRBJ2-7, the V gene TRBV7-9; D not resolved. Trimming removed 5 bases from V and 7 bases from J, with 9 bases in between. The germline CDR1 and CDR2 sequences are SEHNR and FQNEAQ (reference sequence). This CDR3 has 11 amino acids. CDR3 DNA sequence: TGTGCCAGCAGCCATGACCTGGAGCAGTACTTC. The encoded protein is CASSHDLEQYF.

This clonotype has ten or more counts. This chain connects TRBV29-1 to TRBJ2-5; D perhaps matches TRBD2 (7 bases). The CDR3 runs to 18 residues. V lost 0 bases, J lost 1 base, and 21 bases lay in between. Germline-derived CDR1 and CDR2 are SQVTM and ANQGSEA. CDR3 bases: TGCAGCGTTGAAGAGTTTAGAGGGGGGGACCTCATCCAAGAGACCCAGTACTTC. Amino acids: CSVEEFRGGDLIQETQYF.

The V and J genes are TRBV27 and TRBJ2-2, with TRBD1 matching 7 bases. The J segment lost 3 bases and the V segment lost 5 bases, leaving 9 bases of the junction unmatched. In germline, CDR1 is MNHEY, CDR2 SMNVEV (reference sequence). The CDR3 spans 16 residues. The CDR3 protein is CASSGATGRDTGELFF. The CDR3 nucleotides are TGTGCCAGCAGTGGGGCGACAGGGCGCGACACCGGGGAGCTGTTTTTT.

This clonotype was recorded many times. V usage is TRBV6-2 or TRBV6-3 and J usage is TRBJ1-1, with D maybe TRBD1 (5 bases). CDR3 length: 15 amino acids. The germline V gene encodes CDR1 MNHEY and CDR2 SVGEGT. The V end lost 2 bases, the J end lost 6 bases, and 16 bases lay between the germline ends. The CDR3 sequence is CASSYVSGPGAEAFF. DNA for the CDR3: TGTGCCAGCAGTTACGTCTCGGGGCCGGGGGCTGAAGCTTTCTTT.